These T cell receptor beta chains were read from a single sample in a study of identical twins. TCRdb itself ran the 5' RACE reads through MiXCR, one entry per CDR3 protein. The sample lists 450,000 or so distinct CDR3 sequences; about 13% were seen once. This sample was shared with a second study, whose subject was yellow fever vaccine responses in identical twins.

The sequencing input was CD4+ T cells sorted from blood. These receptors were collected from a woman under 30 in good health. CDR3s include the opening cysteine and the closing phenylalanine or tryptophan. A D gene is named only where the DNA matches it firmly. The size field is filled for only some rows; it gives once, few, many or a size class.

TRBV12-5,.,12,.,TRBJ2-7,CASGLVGGEQYF,TGTGCTAGTGGTTTGGTAGGGGGCGAGCAGTACTTC
TRBV5-1,few,16,.,TRBJ2-7,CASSPFETGRSYEQYF,TGCGCCAGCAGCCCCTTCGAAACAGGGAGATCCTACGAGCAGTACTTC
TRBV9,few,14,TRBD2,TRBJ2-2,CASSLTGLAGELFF,TGTGCCAGCAGCCTAACGGGACTAGCCGGGGAGCTGTTTTTT
TRBV7-2,many,17,TRBD2,TRBJ2-1,CASSPPGLAGPYNEQFF,TGTGCCAGCAGCCCTCCGGGACTAGCGGGGCCCTACAATGAGCAGTTCTTC
TRBV20-1,.,13,TRBD2,TRBJ2-1,CSARPGRGNEQFF,TGCAGTGCTAGGCCTGGGAGGGGTAATGAGCAGTTCTTC
TRBV6-5,.,14,.,TRBJ2-7,CASSYDFLMGEQYF,TGTGCCAGCAGTTACGACTTCTTAATGGGAGAGCAGTACTTC
TRBV10-1,.,18,.,TRBJ2-3,CATTPEAGGVFSTDTQYF,TGCGCCACGACCCCCGAGGCGGGCGGGGTGTTTAGCACAGATACGCAGTATTTT
TRBV11-2,.,16,TRBD1,TRBJ2-1,CASSFGTGSSYNEQFF,TGTGCCAGCAGCTTTGGGACAGGGAGCTCCTACAATGAGCAGTTCTTC
TRBV18,.,16,TRBD2,TRBJ2-7,CASSPLTSGTGYEQYF,TGTGCCAGCTCACCTTTGACTAGCGGGACCGGTTACGAGCAGTACTTC
TRBV7-9,.,13,.,TRBJ1-1,CASSLMFGVEAFF,TGTGCCAGCAGCTTAATGTTTGGGGTTGAAGCTTTCTTT
TRBV6-2/TRBV6-3,many,17,TRBD1,TRBJ1-5,CASSYGDRGHSNQPQHF,TGTGCCAGCAGTTACGGGGACAGGGGCCATAGCAATCAGCCCCAGCATTTT
TRBV27,many,16,TRBD2,TRBJ2-1,CASSFWSGLAGNEQFF,TGTGCCAGCAGTTTCTGGTCGGGACTAGCGGGCAATGAGCAGTTCTTC
TRBV3-1,many,15,TRBD2,TRBJ2-3,CASSQASGDTDTQYF,TGTGCCAGCAGCCAGGCTAGCGGGGACACAGATACGCAGTATTTT
TRBV6-4,.,14,TRBD1,TRBJ2-1,CASSDGQGANEQFF,TGTGCCAGCAGTGACGGACAGGGAGCCAATGAGCAGTTCTTC
TRBV12-3/TRBV12-4,few,15,.,TRBJ2-1,CASSWVGSSYNEQFF,TGTGCCAGCAGTTGGGTGGGGAGCTCCTACAATGAGCAGTTCTTC
TRBV7-2,few,15,.,TRBJ1-6,CASSLVGGPSSPLHF,TGTGCCAGCAGCTTAGTAGGGGGGCCTAGTTCACCCCTCCACTTT
TRBV20-1,once,13,TRBD1,TRBJ2-4,CSARQQGHGIQYF,TGCAGTGCGAGACAACAGGGGCACGGCATTCAGTACTTC
TRBV10-1,few,15,TRBD2,TRBJ2-4,CASSESTSGKNIQYF,TGCGCCAGCAGTGAGAGCACTAGCGGCAAAAACATTCAGTACTTC
TRBV7-9,.,13,.,TRBJ2-5,CASSLASKETQYF,TGTGCCAGCAGCTTAGCCTCAAAAGAGACCCAGTACTTC
TRBV6-1,few,14,TRBD2,TRBJ2-1,CASSVAGFWNEQFF,TGTGCCAGCAGTGTAGCGGGGTTTTGGAATGAGCAGTTCTTC
TRBV20-1,once,15,TRBD2,TRBJ2-7,CSARIPSGRSYEQYF,TGCAGTGCCCGAATCCCTAGCGGGAGAAGCTACGAGCAGTACTTC
TRBV5-1,.,15,.,TRBJ1-4,CASSSAGPTNEKLFF,TGCGCCAGCAGCTCCGCGGGACCGACTAATGAAAAACTGTTTTTT
TRBV20-1,.,12,.,TRBJ2-5,CSARKGAETQYF,TGCAGTGCTAGAAAGGGAGCTGAGACCCAGTACTTC
TRBV12-3/TRBV12-4,many,15,.,TRBJ2-2,CASSLARVHTGELFF,TGTGCCAGCAGTTTAGCGCGGGTACACACCGGGGAGCTGTTTTTT
TRBV14,.,15,TRBD1,TRBJ1-1,CASSQGQGEGTEAFF,TGTGCCAGCAGCCAAGGGCAGGGGGAAGGCACTGAAGCTTTCTTT
TRBV10-2,few,16,TRBD1,TRBJ1-1,CASSGQGARGNTEAFF,TGCGCCAGCAGTGGGCAGGGGGCGCGCGGGAACACTGAAGCTTTCTTT
TRBV7-9,few,14,.,TRBJ2-1,CASKASSSYNEQFF,TGTGCCAGCAAAGCATCGTCCTCCTACAATGAGCAGTTCTTC
TRBV27,many,15,.,TRBJ2-1,CASSLSLQVYNEQFF,TGTGCCAGCAGTTTATCGTTGCAGGTATACAATGAGCAGTTCTTC
TRBV5-4,.,15,.,TRBJ2-1,CASSFWPTGDNEQFF,TGTGCCAGCAGCTTCTGGCCGACGGGTGACAATGAGCAGTTCTTC
TRBV28,.,13,.,TRBJ1-1,CASSPPGDTEAFF,TGTGCCAGCAGCCCCCCGGGAGACACTGAAGCTTTCTTT
TRBV5-1,many,16,.,TRBJ2-1,CASNKRPQRRTRGQFF,TGCGCCAGCAACAAACGGCCCCAGAGACGGACCCGAGGGCAGTTCTTC
TRBV18,few,13,.,TRBJ2-1,CASSPNREAEQFF,TGTGCCAGCTCACCGAACAGGGAGGCTGAGCAGTTCTTC
TRBV3-1,.,14,TRBD1,TRBJ2-1,CASSGTGYYNEQFF,TGTGCCAGCAGCGGGACAGGGTACTACAATGAGCAGTTCTTC
TRBV7-3,few,17,.,TRBJ2-6,CASSPVGGSSGANVLTF,TGTGCCAGCAGCCCGGTGGGGGGCAGCTCTGGGGCCAACGTCCTGACTTTC
TRBV6-1,few,14,TRBD1,TRBJ2-3,CASKGARSTDTQYF,TGTGCCAGCAAGGGGGCGAGGAGCACAGATACGCAGTATTTT
TRBV15,many,15,.,TRBJ2-1,CATSRGWSLINEQFF,TGTGCCACCAGCAGAGGGTGGTCCCTCATCAATGAGCAGTTCTTC
TRBV5-1,few,16,TRBD2,TRBJ2-3,CASSLDAGGRTDTQYF,TGCGCCAGCAGCTTGGATGCGGGAGGACGCACAGATACGCAGTATTTT
TRBV20-1,few,15,.,TRBJ2-7,CSARDHKGGPYEQYF,TGCAGTGCTAGAGATCATAAGGGGGGCCCCTACGAGCAGTACTTC
TRBV19,many,15,TRBD1,TRBJ1-5,CASSSGQGYNQPQHF,TGTGCCAGTAGTAGCGGACAGGGCTACAATCAGCCCCAGCATTTT
TRBV5-6,few,14,.,TRBJ2-7,CASSLDGLTYEQYF,TGTGCCAGCAGCTTGGACGGTTTGACCTACGAGCAGTACTTC
TRBV2,.,14,.,TRBJ1-6,CASSAFTVSSPLHF,TGTGCCAGCAGTGCCTTTACAGTTAGTTCACCCCTCCACTTT